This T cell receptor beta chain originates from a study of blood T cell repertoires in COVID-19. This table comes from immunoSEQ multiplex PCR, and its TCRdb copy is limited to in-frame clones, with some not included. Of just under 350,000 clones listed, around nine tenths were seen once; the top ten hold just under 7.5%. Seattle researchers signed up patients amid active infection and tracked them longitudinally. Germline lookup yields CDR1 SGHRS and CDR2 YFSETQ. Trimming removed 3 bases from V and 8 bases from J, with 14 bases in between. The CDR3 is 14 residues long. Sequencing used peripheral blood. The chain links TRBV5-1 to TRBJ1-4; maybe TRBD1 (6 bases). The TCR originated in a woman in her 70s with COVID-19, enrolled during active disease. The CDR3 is CASSSQGPLEKLFF. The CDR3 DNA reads TGCGCCAGCAGCTCACAGGGACCTCTCGAAAAACTGTTTTTT. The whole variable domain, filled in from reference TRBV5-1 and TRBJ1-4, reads KAGVTQTPRYLIKTRGQQVTLSCSPISGHRSVSWYQQTPGQGLQFLFEYFSETQRNKGNFPGRFSGRQFSNSRSEMNVSTLELGDSALYLCASSSQGPLEKLFFGSGTQLSVL.